This T cell receptor beta chain was sequenced in a study of T cell responses to AZD1222 COVID-19 vaccine. General observations from the study: The donors showed a predominance of white British ancestry and of females, with possible underestimation of clonal diversity. Across the whole spike, CD4 TCRs peaked at regions 160-218 and 743-854. The study identified only five to seven AZD1222 recipients as seropositive at baseline.

About this clone: The antigen is unknown.

Some second doses came at about 4 weeks and others at about 12 weeks; these were pooled. The J segment lost 0 bases and the V segment lost 2 bases, leaving 9 bases of the junction unmatched. The length of the CDR3 is 17 residues. In germline, CDR1 is LGHDT, CDR2 YNNKEL (reference sequence). Libraries were prepared by immunoSEQ multiplex PCR; TCRdb keeps only in-frame clonotypes and omits some of them. The repertoire holds fewer than 120,000 clones, with about 95% as singletons. The TCR sequence derives from an adult who received the AZD1222 COVID-19 vaccine. The gene calls are TRBV3-1 (or the pseudogene TRBV3-2) and TRBJ1-1; TRBD1 aligns across 7 bases. The source material was peripheral blood, sampled 28 days after the second AZD1222 dose. Here the CDR3 DNA reads TGTGCCAGCAGCCAAAATTCGGGACAGATCATGAACACTGAAGCTTTCTTT. Translated: CASSQNSGQIMNTEAFF.